Sequencing of this TCR beta chain was carried out in a study of cytomegalovirus exposure and HLA in healthy donors. Study-wide background: Drawn from HLA-typed donors, about 85 million unique TCRs were held in an early data release. Findings of the study overall: Links to common viral pathogens appeared, in a later analysis, for several of the most significant clusters. Reports indicate that TCR beta sequences accurately predicted the HLA-A and HLA-B alleles of most subjects.

With 60 Vbeta and 13 Jbeta primers, the PCR was carried out. Assay: immunoSEQ multiplex PCR; the TCRdb copy retains only in-frame clones and omits some. The sample lists hundreds of thousands of clones, 60% to 85% occurring once. CDR3 length: 13 residues. Germline assignment: CDR1 SEHNR and CDR2 FQNEAQ (reference sequence). As to this clone: What it binds is unknown. One end of the junction varies from germline; a read error may be responsible.

V is TRBV7-9 and J is TRBJ1-2; the match to TRBD1 covers 7 bases. The sequence was collected from a man aged 40-49 years in good health and CMV-seronegative. Sequenced input: PBMCs. The CDR3, as DNA: TGTTCCAGCAGCTTCACAGGGGCTGGTGGCTACACCTTC. Protein product: CSSSFTGAGGYTF.